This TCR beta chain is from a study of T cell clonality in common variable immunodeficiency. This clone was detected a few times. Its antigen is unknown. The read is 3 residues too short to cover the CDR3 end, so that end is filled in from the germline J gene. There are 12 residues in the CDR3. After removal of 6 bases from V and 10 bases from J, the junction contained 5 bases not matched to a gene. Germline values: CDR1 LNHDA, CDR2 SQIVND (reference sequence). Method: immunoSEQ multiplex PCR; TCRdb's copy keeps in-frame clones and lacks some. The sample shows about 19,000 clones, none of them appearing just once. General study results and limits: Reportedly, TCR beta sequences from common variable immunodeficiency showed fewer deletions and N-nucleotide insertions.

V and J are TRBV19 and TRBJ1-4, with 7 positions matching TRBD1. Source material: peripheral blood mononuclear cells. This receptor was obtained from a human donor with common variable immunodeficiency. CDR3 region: CASSTQGGKLFF. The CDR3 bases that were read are TGTGCCAGTAGCACCCAGGGGGGAAAA.